These T cell receptor beta chains were read from a single sample in a study of blood T cell repertoires in COVID-19. Using immunoSEQ multiplex PCR, the repertoire was profiled, and TCRdb retains in-frame clones only, with some absent. Here the sample spans 210,000 or so clones, roughly 81% being singletons. Material: peripheral blood. The receptor set was obtained from a woman in her 70s with active or convalescent COVID-19. Each CDR3 is given with its conserved first and last residue. The order of the fields is CDR3 DNA, CDR3 protein, V gene, J gene, clone size, D gene. A D gene is named only where the DNA matches it firmly. A clone size is listed for some rows: how often the clone was seen (once, few, many), or a class if it is expanded.

CDR3 DNA: TGTGCCAGCTCACCACGTCCTAGCGGGAGCGGGTACGAGCAGTACTTC
CDR3 protein: CASSPRPSGSGYEQYF
V gene: TRBV18
J gene: TRBJ2-7
clone size: once
D gene: TRBD2

CDR3 DNA: TGTGCCAGCAGCCAAAATCAGGACAGGGGTTCACCCCTCCACTTT
CDR3 protein: CASSQNQDRGSPLHF
V gene: TRBV3-1/TRBV3-2
J gene: TRBJ1-6
clone size: NA
D gene: TRBD1

CDR3 DNA: TGTGCCAGCAGCCGATCCAGGGATCAGCCCCAGCATTTT
CDR3 protein: CASSRSRDQPQHF
V gene: TRBV5-5
J gene: TRBJ1-5
clone size: NA
D gene: NA

CDR3 DNA: TGTGCCAGCAGTGAACGAAAGGGGGAGGAAGCTTTCTTT
CDR3 protein: CASSERKGEEAFF
V gene: TRBV2
J gene: TRBJ1-1
clone size: NA
D gene: NA

CDR3 DNA: TGTGCCAGCAGCTGGTTCGGTAGCGGGAATATTTACAATGAGCAGTTCTTC
CDR3 protein: CASSWFGSGNIYNEQFF
V gene: TRBV28
J gene: TRBJ2-1
clone size: NA
D gene: TRBD2

CDR3 DNA: TGTGCCAGCAGCTCCCGACTAGGCCGGGCCTACGAGCAGTACTTC
CDR3 protein: CASSSRLGRAYEQYF
V gene: TRBV7-2
J gene: TRBJ2-7
clone size: NA
D gene: NA

CDR3 DNA: TGCAGCGTTCCCTTGGAGGGCCGGCCTGAAGCTTTCTTT
CDR3 protein: CSVPLEGRPEAFF
V gene: TRBV29-1
J gene: TRBJ1-1
clone size: once
D gene: NA

CDR3 DNA: TGTGCCAGCAGCTTGGTTTCACAGTTATTGAACACTGAAGCTTTCTTT
CDR3 protein: CASSLVSQLLNTEAFF
V gene: TRBV5-5
J gene: TRBJ1-1
clone size: NA
D gene: NA

CDR3 DNA: TGTGCCAGCAGCTTGGGCAGGGAAGGAAACACCATATATTTT
CDR3 protein: CASSLGREGNTIYF
V gene: TRBV5-6
J gene: TRBJ1-3
clone size: NA
D gene: NA

CDR3 DNA: TGTGCCAGCAGCCCGGACAGGGGGCGAGGTGAAAAACTGTTTTTT
CDR3 protein: CASSPDRGRGEKLFF
V gene: TRBV7-2
J gene: TRBJ1-4
clone size: NA
D gene: TRBD1

CDR3 DNA: TGTGCCATCAGCCAGACCGGGACAGGGAGCACAGATACGCAGTATTTT
CDR3 protein: CAISQTGTGSTDTQYF
V gene: TRBV10-3
J gene: TRBJ2-3
clone size: NA
D gene: TRBD1

CDR3 DNA: TGTGCCAGCAGCTTAGTTTTAGGCGGCTACGAGCAGTACTTC
CDR3 protein: CASSLVLGGYEQYF
V gene: TRBV11-2
J gene: TRBJ2-7
clone size: NA
D gene: NA

CDR3 DNA: TGTGCCAGCAGTCAAAGGACAGGGGGCGCGGACACTGAAGCTTTCTTT
CDR3 protein: CASSQRTGGADTEAFF
V gene: TRBV27
J gene: TRBJ1-1
clone size: NA
D gene: TRBD1

CDR3 DNA: TGTGCCACCAGTGATTTCAGGACAGGGCGCCATGAGCAGTTCTTC
CDR3 protein: CATSDFRTGRHEQFF
V gene: TRBV24-1
J gene: TRBJ2-1
clone size: NA
D gene: TRBD1

CDR3 DNA: TGTGCCAGCAGGGCTAGCGGGAGGACGTGGAATGAGCAGTTCTTC
CDR3 protein: CASRASGRTWNEQFF
V gene: TRBV6-4
J gene: TRBJ2-1
clone size: NA
D gene: TRBD2

CDR3 DNA: TGTGCCAGCTCAAAGCGAGCCAACTCGGTAGCAACCTATAACACCGGGGAGCTGTTTTTT
CDR3 protein: CASSKRANSVATYNTGELFF
V gene: TRBV18
J gene: TRBJ2-2
clone size: NA
D gene: NA

CDR3 DNA: TGTGCCAGCAGCTCCCGGACAGGGTTTGAGCAGTTCTTC
CDR3 protein: CASSSRTGFEQFF
V gene: TRBV7-3
J gene: TRBJ2-1
clone size: few
D gene: TRBD1

CDR3 DNA: TGTGCCAGCAGCTTAGTCGCTAGCGGGAGGCCAGATACGCAGTATTTT
CDR3 protein: CASSLVASGRPDTQYF
V gene: TRBV11-1
J gene: TRBJ2-3
clone size: NA
D gene: TRBD2

CDR3 DNA: TGTGCCAGCAGCTTGCTAGGGAGTGGCACGCAGTATTTT
CDR3 protein: CASSLLGSGTQYF
V gene: TRBV5-6
J gene: TRBJ2-3
clone size: NA
D gene: NA

CDR3 DNA: TGCGCCAGCAGCTTGGCTCCTAACTATGGCTACACCTTC
CDR3 protein: CASSLAPNYGYTF
V gene: TRBV5-1
J gene: TRBJ1-2
clone size: NA
D gene: NA

CDR3 DNA: TGTGCCAGCAGAACCCTAGCTAACTATGGCTACACCTTC
CDR3 protein: CASRTLANYGYTF
V gene: TRBV28
J gene: TRBJ1-2
clone size: NA
D gene: NA

CDR3 DNA: TGTGCCAGCAGCCGACACCCGACCTCCTACGAGCAGTACTTC
CDR3 protein: CASSRHPTSYEQYF
V gene: TRBV3-1/TRBV3-2
J gene: TRBJ2-7
clone size: NA
D gene: NA

CDR3 DNA: TGTGCCAGCAGTTTCACAGGGTTCGGGGAGCTGTTTTTT
CDR3 protein: CASSFTGFGELFF
V gene: TRBV6-5
J gene: TRBJ2-2
clone size: once
D gene: NA

CDR3 DNA: TGTGCCAGCAGCCATCCCCAGCTAGCGGGAAGGAGCGGGGAGCTGTTTTTT
CDR3 protein: CASSHPQLAGRSGELFF
V gene: TRBV3-1/TRBV3-2
J gene: TRBJ2-2
clone size: NA
D gene: TRBD2

CDR3 DNA: TGCGCCAGCAGCCAACTACAGGGGGCAGGGAACACTGAAGCTTTCTTT
CDR3 protein: CASSQLQGAGNTEAFF
V gene: TRBV4-1
J gene: TRBJ1-1
clone size: NA
D gene: TRBD1

CDR3 DNA: TGTGCCAGCAGCCGAACACGGGACTCCAAGGAGTACTTC
CDR3 protein: CASSRTRDSKEYF
V gene: TRBV3-1/TRBV3-2
J gene: TRBJ2-7
clone size: once
D gene: NA

CDR3 DNA: TGTGCCAGCAGCCTCGGGACAGGCGGCTACACCTTC
CDR3 protein: CASSLGTGGYTF
V gene: TRBV2
J gene: TRBJ1-2
clone size: NA
D gene: TRBD1

CDR3 DNA: TGTGCCAGCAGCCCCGGACAACTCGAAGCTTTCTTT
CDR3 protein: CASSPGQLEAFF
V gene: TRBV7-8
J gene: TRBJ1-1
clone size: NA
D gene: NA

CDR3 DNA: TGTGCCAGCAGCTTATCCCTACCCCCCCCGCAGTTCTTC
CDR3 protein: CASSLSLPPPQFF
V gene: TRBV11-2
J gene: TRBJ2-1
clone size: NA
D gene: NA